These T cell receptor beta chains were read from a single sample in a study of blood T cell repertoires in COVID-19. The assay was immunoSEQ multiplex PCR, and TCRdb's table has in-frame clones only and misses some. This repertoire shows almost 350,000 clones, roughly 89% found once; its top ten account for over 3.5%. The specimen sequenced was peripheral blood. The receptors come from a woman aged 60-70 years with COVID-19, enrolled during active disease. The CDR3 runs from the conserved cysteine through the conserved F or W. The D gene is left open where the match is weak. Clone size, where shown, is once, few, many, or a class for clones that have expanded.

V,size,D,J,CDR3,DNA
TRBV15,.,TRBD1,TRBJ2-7,CATSRGTGGSYEQYF,TGTGCCACCAGCAGAGGGACAGGGGGCTCCTACGAGCAGTACTTC
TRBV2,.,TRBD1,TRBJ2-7,CASAKMGTVYEQYF,TGTGCCAGCGCCAAGATGGGGACAGTCTACGAGCAGTACTTC
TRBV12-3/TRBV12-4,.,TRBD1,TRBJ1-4,CASRGTGGEKLFF,TGTGCCAGCAGAGGGACAGGAGGCGAAAAACTGTTTTTT
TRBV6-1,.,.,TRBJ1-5,CASSEAAPSNQPQHF,TGTGCCAGCAGTGAAGCGGCACCTAGTAATCAGCCCCAGCATTTT
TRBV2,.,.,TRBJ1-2,CASSAGEGYGYTF,TGTGCCAGCAGTGCAGGGGAGGGCTATGGCTACACCTTC
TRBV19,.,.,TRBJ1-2,CASSVTGNYGYTF,TGTGCCAGTAGTGTCACAGGAAACTATGGCTACACCTTC
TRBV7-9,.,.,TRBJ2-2,CASSLVAGTGELFF,TGTGCCAGCAGCTTAGTGGCCGGGACCGGGGAGCTGTTTTTT
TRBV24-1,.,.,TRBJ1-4,CATSDWGGELFF,TGTGCCACCAGTGATTGGGGCGGTGAACTGTTTTTT
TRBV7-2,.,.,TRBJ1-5,CASSLEGLAMNQPQHF,TGTGCCAGCAGCTTAGAGGGGTTGGCCATGAACCAGCCCCAGCATTTT
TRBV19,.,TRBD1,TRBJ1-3,CASSIVSSEGAVGNTIYF,TGTGCCAGTAGTATAGTATCGTCGGAGGGGGCGGTTGGAAACACCATATATTTT
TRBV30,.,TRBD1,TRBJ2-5,CAWKPGQGFWETQYF,TGTGCCTGGAAACCCGGACAGGGGTTTTGGGAGACCCAGTACTTC
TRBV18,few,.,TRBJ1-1,CASSLDRRNTEAFF,TGTGCCAGCTCACTTGACAGACGGAACACTGAAGCTTTCTTT
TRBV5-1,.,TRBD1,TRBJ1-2,CASTLGGQGAYGYTF,TGCGCCAGCACCCTTGGGGGACAGGGGGCCTATGGCTACACCTTC
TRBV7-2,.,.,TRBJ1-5,CASSLDSRQPQHF,TGTGCCAGCAGCCTGGACAGCCGGCAGCCCCAGCATTTT
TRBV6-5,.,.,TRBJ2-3,CASSRQGFETDTQYF,TGTGCCAGCAGCCGTCAGGGGTTTGAAACAGATACGCAGTATTTT
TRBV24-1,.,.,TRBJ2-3,CATSGGYVLGPQYF,TGTGCCACCAGTGGGGGTTATGTGCTGGGGCCGCAGTATTTT
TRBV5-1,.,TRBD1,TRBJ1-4,CASSIPGQGDEKLFF,TGCGCCAGCAGCATACCGGGACAGGGGGATGAAAAACTGTTTTTT
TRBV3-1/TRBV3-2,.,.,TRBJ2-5,CASSQLAEETQYF,TGTGCCAGCAGCCAATTAGCGGAAGAGACCCAGTACTTC
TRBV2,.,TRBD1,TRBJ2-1,CASSGDRVRYNEQFF,TGTGCCAGCAGTGGGGACAGGGTCCGCTACAATGAGCAGTTCTTC
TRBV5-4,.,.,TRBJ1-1,CASSFGSRTEAFF,TGTGCCAGCAGCTTCGGGAGCCGCACTGAAGCTTTCTTT